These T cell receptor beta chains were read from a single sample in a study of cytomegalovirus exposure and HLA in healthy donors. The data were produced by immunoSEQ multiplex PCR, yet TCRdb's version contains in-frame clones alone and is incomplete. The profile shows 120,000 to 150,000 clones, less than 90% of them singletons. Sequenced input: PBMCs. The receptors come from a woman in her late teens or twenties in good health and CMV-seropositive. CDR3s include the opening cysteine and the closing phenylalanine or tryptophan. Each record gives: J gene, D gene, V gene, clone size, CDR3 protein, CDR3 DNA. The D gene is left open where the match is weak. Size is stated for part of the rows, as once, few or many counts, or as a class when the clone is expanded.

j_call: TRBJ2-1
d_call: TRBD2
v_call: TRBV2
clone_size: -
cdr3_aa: CASSTSGREQFF
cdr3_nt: TGTGCCAGCAGCACTAGCGGGAGAGAGCAGTTCTTC

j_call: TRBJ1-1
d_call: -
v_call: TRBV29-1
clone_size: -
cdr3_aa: CSVESGRGGTEAFF
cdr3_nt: TGCAGCGTTGAATCCGGCAGGGGAGGGACTGAAGCTTTCTTT

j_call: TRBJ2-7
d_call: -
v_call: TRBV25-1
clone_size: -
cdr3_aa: CASTGLYEQYF
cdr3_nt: TGTGCCAGTACAGGTTTATACGAGCAGTACTTC

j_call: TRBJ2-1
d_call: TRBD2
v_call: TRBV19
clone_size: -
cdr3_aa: CASSIPSGRVDEQFF
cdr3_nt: TGTGCCAGTAGTATACCTAGCGGGAGAGTCGATGAGCAGTTCTTC

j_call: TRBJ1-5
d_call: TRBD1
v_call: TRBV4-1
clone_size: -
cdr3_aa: CASSRSDRGLFPQHF
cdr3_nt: TGCGCCAGCAGCCGATCAGACAGGGGGCTCTTTCCCCAGCATTTT

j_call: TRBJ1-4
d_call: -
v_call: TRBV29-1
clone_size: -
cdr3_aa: CSGLQGSNEKLFF
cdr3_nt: TGCAGCGGACTACAGGGATCGAATGAAAAACTGTTTTTT

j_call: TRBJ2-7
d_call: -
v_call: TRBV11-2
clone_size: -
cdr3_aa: CASSLVGEQYF
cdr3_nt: TGTGCCAGCAGCTTAGTCGGCGAGCAGTACTTC

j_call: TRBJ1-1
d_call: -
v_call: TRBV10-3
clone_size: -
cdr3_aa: CAISGGGGDTEAFF
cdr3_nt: TGTGCCATCAGTGGAGGAGGGGGGGACACTGAAGCTTTCTTT

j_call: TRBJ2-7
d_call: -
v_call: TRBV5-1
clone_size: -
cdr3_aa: CASSLGGLREQYF
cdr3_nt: TGCGCCAGCAGCTTGGGGGGACTGAGGGAGCAGTACTTC

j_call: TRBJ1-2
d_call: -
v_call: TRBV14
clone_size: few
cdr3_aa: CASSQSAVHGYTF
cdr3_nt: TGTGCCAGCAGCCAAAGTGCGGTGCACGGCTACACCTTC

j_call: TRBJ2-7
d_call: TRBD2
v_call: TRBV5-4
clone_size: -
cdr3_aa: CASSRITSDSPGYEQYF
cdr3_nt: TGTGCCAGCAGCCGAATCACTAGCGACTCACCGGGGTACGAGCAGTACTTC

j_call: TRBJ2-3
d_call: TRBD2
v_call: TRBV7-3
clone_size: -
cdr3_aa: CASSPLAGVTDTQYF
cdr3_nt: TGTGCCAGCAGCCCCTTAGCGGGGGTCACAGATACGCAGTATTTT

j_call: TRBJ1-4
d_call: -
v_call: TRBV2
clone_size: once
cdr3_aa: CASGRGANEKLFF
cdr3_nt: TGTGCCAGTGGGCGGGGGGCTAATGAAAAACTGTTTTTT

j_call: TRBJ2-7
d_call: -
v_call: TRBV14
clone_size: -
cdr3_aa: CASSQVPGTYEQYF
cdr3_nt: TGTGCCAGCAGCCAAGTTCCAGGGACCTACGAGCAGTACTTC

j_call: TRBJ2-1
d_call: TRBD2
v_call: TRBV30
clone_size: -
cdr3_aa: CAWTSGSYEQFF
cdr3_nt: TGTGCCTGGACTAGCGGGAGCTATGAGCAGTTCTTC

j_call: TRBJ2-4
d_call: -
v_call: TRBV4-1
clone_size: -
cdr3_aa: CASSLSGKPKNIQYF
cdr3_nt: TGCGCCAGCAGCCTTTCAGGGAAGCCCAAAAACATTCAGTACTTC

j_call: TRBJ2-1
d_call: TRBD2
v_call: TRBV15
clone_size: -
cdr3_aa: CATSREAGGPSGYNEQFF
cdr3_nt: TGTGCCACCAGCAGAGAGGCGGGAGGCCCCAGCGGCTACAATGAGCAGTTCTTC

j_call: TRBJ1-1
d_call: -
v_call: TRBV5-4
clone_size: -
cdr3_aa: CASSSPATMEAEAFF
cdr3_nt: TGTGCCAGCAGCTCCCCCGCGACGATGGAGGCTGAAGCTTTCTTT